What follows is one TCR beta chain and its context. This sample was taken from a study of blood T cell repertoires in COVID-19. Study details: Sites in the United States, Italy and Spain provided acute and convalescent COVID-19 samples. PBMCs, B-cell-depleted T cells, or T cells were the source of the cDNA or gDNA that made up the material.

Original methodology: Amplification from reference gene primers served as the basis for estimated nucleated cell counts. The repertoire was sequenced with immunoSEQ multiplex PCR; TCRdb's copy has only in-frame clones and lacks some. The V and J calls and clone size are taken from that table; D and trimming were inferred from the DNA. The sample lists about 270,000 clones, less than 90% occurring once. The Seattle site enrolled patients during active infection and followed them longitudinally. This CDR3 is 16 amino acids long. The V gene's germline CDR1 is SQVTM and CDR2 ANQGSEA. The ends lost 3 bases at V and 0 bases at J; junction bases unmatched: 5.

The genes are TRBV29-1 and TRBJ1-1; 12 positions agree with TRBD1. Material: peripheral blood. This receptor was obtained from a young woman with COVID-19, enrolled during active disease. The CDR3 protein is CSVEGDRGRLNTEAFF. The CDR3, as DNA: TGCAGCGTTGAGGGGGACAGGGGGCGGTTGAACACTGAAGCTTTCTTT.